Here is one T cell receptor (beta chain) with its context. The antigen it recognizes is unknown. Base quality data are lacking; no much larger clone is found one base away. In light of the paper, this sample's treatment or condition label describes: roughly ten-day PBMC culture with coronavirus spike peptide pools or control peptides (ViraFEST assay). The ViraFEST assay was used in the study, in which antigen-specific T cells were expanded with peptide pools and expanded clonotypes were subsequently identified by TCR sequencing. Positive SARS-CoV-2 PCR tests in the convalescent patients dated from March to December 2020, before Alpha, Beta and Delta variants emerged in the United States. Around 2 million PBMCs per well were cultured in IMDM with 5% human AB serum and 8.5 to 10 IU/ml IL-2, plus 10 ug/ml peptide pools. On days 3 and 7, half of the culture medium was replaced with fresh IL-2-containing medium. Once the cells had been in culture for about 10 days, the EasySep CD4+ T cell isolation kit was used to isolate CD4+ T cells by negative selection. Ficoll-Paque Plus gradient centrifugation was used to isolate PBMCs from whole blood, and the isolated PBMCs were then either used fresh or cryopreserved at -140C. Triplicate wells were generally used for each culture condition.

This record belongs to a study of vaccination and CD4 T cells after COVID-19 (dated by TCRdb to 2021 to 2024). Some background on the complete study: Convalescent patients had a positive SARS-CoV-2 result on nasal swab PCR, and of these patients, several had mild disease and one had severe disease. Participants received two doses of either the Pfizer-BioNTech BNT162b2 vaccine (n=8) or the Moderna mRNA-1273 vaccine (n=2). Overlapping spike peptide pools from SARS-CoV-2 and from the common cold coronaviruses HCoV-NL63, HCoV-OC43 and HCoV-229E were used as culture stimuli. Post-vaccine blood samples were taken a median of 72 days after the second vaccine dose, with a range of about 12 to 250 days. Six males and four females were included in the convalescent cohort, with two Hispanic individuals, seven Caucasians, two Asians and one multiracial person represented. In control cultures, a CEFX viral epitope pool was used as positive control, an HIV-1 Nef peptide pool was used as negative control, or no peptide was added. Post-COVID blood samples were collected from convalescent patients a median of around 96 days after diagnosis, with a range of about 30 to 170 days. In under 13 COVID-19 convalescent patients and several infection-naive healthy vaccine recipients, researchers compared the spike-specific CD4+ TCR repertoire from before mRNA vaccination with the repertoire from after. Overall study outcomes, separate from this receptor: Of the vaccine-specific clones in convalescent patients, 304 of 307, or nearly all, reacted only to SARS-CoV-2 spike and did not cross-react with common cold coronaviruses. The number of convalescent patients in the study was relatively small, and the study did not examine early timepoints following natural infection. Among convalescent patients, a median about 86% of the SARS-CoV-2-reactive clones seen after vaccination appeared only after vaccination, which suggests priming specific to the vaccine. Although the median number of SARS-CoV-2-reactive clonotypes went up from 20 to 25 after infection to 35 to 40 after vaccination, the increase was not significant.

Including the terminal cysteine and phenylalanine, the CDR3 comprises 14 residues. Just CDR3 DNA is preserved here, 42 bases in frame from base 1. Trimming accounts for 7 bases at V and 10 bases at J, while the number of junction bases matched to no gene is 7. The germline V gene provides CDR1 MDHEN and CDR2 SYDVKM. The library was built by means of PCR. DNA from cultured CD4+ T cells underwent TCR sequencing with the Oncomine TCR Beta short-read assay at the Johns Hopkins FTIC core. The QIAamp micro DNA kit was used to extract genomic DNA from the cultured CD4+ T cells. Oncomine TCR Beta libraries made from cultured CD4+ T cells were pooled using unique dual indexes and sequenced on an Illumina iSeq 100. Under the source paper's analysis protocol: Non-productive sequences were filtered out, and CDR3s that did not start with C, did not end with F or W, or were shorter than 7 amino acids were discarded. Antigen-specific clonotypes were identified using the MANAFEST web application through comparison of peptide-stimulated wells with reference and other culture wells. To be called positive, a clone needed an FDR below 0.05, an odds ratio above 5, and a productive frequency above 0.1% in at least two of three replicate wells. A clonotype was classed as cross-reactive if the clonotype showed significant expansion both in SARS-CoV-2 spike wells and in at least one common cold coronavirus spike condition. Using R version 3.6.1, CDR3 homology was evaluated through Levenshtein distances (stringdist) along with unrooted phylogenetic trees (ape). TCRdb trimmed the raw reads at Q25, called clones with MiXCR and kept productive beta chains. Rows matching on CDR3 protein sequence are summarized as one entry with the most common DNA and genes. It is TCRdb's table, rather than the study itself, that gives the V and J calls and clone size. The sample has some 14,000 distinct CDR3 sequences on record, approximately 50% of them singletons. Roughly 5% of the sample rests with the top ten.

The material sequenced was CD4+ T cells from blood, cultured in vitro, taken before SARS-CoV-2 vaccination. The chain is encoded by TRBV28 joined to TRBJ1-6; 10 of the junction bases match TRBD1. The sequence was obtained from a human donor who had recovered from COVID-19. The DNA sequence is TGTGCCAGCATCCACCGGGACAGGGGCTCACCCCTCCACTTT. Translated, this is CASIHRDRGSPLHF.